This T cell receptor beta chain appears in the sequencing data of a study of blood T cell repertoires in COVID-19. In the study overall: There were acute and convalescent COVID-19 samples, and they came from the United States, Italy and Spain.

This clone turned up a few times. Unmatched junction bases numbered 4, after V lost 3 bases and J lost 5 bases. This CDR3 has 14 residues. Germline V gene lookup returns CDR1 LNHDA and CDR2 SQIVND (reference sequence). Profiled with immunoSEQ multiplex PCR; TCRdb holds only in-frame clones, not every one. Of under 150,000 clones in the sample, over 55% were seen once. This TCR was sampled from a woman in her sixties or seventies with acute or convalescent COVID-19. The specimen was peripheral blood. The chain carries TRBV19 and TRBJ2-5, with 9 nucleotides matching TRBD1. The CDR3 sequence: CASSMDRGKETQYF. In DNA, the CDR3 is TGTGCCAGTAGTATGGACAGGGGTAAGGAGACCCAGTACTTC. Full variable domain (missing parts from reference TRBV19 and TRBJ2-5): DGGITQSPKYLFRKEGQNVTLSCEQNLNHDAMYWYRQDPGQGLRLIYYSQIVNDFQKGDIAEGYSVSREKKESFPLTVTSAQKNPTAFYLCASSMDRGKETQYFGPGTRLLVL.